This TCR beta chain was sequenced in a study of CXCR3-negative and CXCR3-positive naive CD8 T cells (dated by TCRdb to between 2018 and 2021). In the study overall: About 150 million TRB reads were obtained in total, roughly 1.5 +/- 0.3 million reads per library. Diversity and physicochemical repertoire analyses covered roughly eleven donors pooled from two independent experiments. TRBV-TRBJ cluster analysis included naive subsets from about 5 donors and memory cells from 3 donors.

Each CD8+ T cell subset was flow-sorted in triplicate, with 300,000 or so cells per subset placed directly into RLT lysis buffer. Naive CD8+ T cells were defined stringently as CD45RO-CCR7+CD27+CD95- to exclude memory contaminants. Standard density gradient centrifugation was used to isolate peripheral blood mononuclear cells from buffy coats. Naive CXCR3-negative and CXCR3-positive CD8+ T cells were flow-sorted using a FACSAria III. Total RNA was extracted from sorted cells using an RNeasy Mini Kit. What the authors observed across the whole study: Repertoire diversity was comparably high in both naive subsets but much lower in memory CD8+ T cells. Because surface CD5, which is linked to self-reactivity in mice, was comparable between the naive subsets, TCR interaction strength was also inferred from the physicochemical properties of TRB CDR3s. Within the same donor, TRBV-TRBJ usage looked similar between naive CXCR3-negative and CXCR3-positive cells, but memory cells had distinct patterns. TRB CDR3s from CXCR3-positive naive cells showed higher hydrophobicity (lower Kidera factor 4), lower energy, and higher strength and volume indices than CXCR3-negative naive cells. Freshly isolated PBMCs were used for most assays because CXCR3 expression partially decreased after cryopreservation.

Counted from cysteine to phenylalanine, this CDR3 has 16 amino acids. The record lacks a DNA sequence. CDR1 MDHEN and CDR2 SYDVKM are derived from the germline V gene. The sequencer was a NextSeq 550. The Human TCR Profiling Kit (MiLaboratory) was used to make UMI-labeled 5' RACE TRB cDNA libraries. The full amount of extracted RNA was used for cDNA synthesis, and the full amount of resulting cDNA was used for PCR amplification. Libraries were prepared in parallel with an identical number of PCR cycles. The original pipeline was this. With a requirement of at least two reads per UMI, MIGEC and MiXCR extracted about 50,000 +/- 10,000 unique UMI-labeled TRB cDNA molecules per library. An average of roughly 40,000 +/- 10,000 functional in-frame TRB CDR3 nucleotide clonotypes without stop codons was found per library. After downsampling to 5000 UMI-labeled TRB molecules per sample, diversity metrics, including normalized Shannon-Wiener and Chao1, were computed in VDJtools. Clonotype-size-weighted physicochemical properties of the central five CDR3 residues (interaction energy, strength, volume and Kidera factor 4) were computed in VDJtools. TCRdb reprocessed the reads and provides one entry for every CDR3 protein sequence; no DNA is given. These V and J calls rely on TCRdb rather than the paper's analysis. The sample's table lists a count of about 82,000 distinct CDR3 sequences. The top ten clones comprise 0.95% to 1.4% of the sample.

With regard to this clonotype: No antigen is known for it.

The sequence was obtained from a human donor in good health. Some clones in this sample may be carry-over from other donors' samples. The rearranged chain carries TRBV28 and TRBJ2-4; TCRdb outputs TRBD1, but without DNA this stays unchecked. Sequencing was done on a sample of naive CXCR3- CD8+ T cells from blood. The cell subset or site label, as the study defines it: CD45RO-CCR7+CD27+CD95- naive CD8+ T cells lacking CXCR3 (TNR3-). The CDR3 here reads CASSFVDRDPKNIQYF. Supplemented by the reference TRBV28 and TRBJ2-4 proteins around the CDR3, the complete variable domain is DVKVTQSSRYLVKRTGEKVFLECVQDMDHENMFWYRQDPGLGLRLIYFSYDVKMKEKGDIPEGYSVSREKKERFSLILESASTNQTSMYLCASSFVDRDPKNIQYFGAGTRLSVL.